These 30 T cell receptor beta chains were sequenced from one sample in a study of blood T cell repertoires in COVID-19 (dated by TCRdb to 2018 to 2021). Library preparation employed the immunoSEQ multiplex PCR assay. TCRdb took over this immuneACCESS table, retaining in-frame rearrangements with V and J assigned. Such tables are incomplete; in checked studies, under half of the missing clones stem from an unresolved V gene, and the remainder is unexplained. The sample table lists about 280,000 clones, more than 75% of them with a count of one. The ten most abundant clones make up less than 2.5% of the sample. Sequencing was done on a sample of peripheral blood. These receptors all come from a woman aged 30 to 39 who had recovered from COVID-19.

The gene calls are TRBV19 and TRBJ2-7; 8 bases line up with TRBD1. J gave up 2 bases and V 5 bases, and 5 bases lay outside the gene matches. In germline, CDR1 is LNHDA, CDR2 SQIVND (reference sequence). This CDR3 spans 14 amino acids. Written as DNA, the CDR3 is TGTGCCAGTAGTGCCGGGACAGGCCCCTACGAGCAGTACTTC. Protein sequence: CASSAGTGPYEQYF.

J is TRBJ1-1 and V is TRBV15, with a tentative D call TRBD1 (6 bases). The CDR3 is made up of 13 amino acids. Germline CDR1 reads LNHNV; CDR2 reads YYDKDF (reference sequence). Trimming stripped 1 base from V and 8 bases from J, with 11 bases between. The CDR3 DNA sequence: TGTGCCACCAGCAGAGTTGGACAGCCCGAAGCTTTCTTT. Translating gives CATSRVGQPEAFF.

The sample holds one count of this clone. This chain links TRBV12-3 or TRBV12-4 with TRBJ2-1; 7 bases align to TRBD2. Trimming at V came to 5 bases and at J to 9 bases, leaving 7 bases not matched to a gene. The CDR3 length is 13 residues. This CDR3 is CASSPQLAAEQFF. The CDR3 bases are TGTGCCAGCAGTCCGCAGCTAGCGGCTGAGCAGTTCTTC.

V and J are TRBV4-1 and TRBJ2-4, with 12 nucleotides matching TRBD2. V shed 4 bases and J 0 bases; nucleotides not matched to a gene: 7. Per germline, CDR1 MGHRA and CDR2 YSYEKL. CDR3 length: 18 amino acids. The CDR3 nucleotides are TGCGCCAGCAGCCCCCGGACTAGCGGGGACCTAGCCAAAAACATTCAGTACTTC. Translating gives CASSPRTSGDLAKNIQYF.

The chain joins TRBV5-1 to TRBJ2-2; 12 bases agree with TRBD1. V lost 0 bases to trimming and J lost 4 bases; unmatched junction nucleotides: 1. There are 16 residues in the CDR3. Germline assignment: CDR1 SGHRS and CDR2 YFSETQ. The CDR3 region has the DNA TGCGCCAGCAGCTTGGGGGACAGGGGGCGCACCGGGGAGCTGTTTTTT. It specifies CASSLGDRGRTGELFF.

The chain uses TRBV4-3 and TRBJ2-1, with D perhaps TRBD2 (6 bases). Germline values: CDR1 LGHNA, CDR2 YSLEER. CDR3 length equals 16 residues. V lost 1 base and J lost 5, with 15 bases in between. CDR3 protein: CASSQVTGVDNNEQFF. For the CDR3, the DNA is TGCGCCAGCAGCCAAGTTACGGGAGTGGATAACAATGAGCAGTTCTTC.

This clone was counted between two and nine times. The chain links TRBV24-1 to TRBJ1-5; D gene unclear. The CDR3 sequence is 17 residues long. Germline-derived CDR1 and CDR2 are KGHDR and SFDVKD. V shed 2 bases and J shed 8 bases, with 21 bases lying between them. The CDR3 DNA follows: TGTGCCACCAGTGATTCGCGAACTGACACCGGTTCGAAGCCCCAGCATTTT. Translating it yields CATSDSRTDTGSKPQHF.

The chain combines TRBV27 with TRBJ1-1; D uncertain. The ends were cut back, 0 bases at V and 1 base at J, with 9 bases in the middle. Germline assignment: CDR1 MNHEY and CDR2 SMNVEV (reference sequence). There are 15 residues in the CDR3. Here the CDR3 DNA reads TGTGCCAGCAGTTTATCGTATCAGAAGAACACTGAAGCTTTCTTT. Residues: CASSLSYQKNTEAFF.

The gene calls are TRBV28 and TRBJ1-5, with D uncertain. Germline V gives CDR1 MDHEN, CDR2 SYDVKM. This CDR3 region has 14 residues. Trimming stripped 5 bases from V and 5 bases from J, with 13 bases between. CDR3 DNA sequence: TGTGCCAGCAGTCAAGGACTGGTTGATCAGCCCCAGCATTTT. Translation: CASSQGLVDQPQHF.

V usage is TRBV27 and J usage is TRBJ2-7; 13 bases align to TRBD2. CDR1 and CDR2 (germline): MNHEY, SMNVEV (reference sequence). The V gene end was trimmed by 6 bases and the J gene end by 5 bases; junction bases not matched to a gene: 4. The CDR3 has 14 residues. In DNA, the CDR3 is TGTGCCAGCAGAGGACTAGCGGGAGTGCACGAGCAGTACTTC. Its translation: CASRGLAGVHEQYF.

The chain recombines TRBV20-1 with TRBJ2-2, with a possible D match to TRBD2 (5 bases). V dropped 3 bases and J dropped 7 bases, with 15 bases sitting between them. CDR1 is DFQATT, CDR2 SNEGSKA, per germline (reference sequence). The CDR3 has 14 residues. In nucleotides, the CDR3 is TGCAGTGCTAGTAGAGGTTCGGGGATCGGGGAGCTGTTTTTT. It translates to CSASRGSGIGELFF.

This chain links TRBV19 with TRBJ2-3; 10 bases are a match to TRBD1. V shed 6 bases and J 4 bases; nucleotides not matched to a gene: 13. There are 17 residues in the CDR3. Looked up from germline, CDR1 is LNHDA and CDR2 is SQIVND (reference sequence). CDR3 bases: TGTGCCAGTAGGAAGGGACAGGGGATTACGTTTCCAGATACGCAGTATTTT. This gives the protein CASRKGQGITFPDTQYF. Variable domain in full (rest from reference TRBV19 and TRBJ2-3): DGGITQSPKYLFRKEGQNVTLSCEQNLNHDAMYWYRQDPGQGLRLIYYSQIVNDFQKGDIAEGYSVSREKKESFPLTVTSAQKNPTAFYLCASRKGQGITFPDTQYFGPGTRLTVL.

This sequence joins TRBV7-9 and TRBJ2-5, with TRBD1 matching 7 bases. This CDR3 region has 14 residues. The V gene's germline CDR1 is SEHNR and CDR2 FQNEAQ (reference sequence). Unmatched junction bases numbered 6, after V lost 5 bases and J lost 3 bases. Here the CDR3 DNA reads TGTGCCAGCAGCCCAAACACAGGGGAAGAGACCCAGTACTTC. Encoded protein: CASSPNTGEETQYF.

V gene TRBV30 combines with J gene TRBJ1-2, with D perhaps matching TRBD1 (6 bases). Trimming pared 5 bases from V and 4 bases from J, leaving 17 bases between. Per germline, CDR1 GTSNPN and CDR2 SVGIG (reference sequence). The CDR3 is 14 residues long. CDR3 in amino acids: CAWGPQGWFYGYTF. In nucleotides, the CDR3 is TGTGCCTGGGGTCCACAGGGCTGGTTCTATGGCTACACCTTC.

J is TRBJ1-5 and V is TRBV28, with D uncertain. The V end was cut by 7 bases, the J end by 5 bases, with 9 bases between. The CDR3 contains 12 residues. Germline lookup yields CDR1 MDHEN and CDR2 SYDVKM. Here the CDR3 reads CASMRVDQPQHF. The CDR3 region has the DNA TGTGCCAGCATGAGGGTCGATCAGCCCCAGCATTTT.

Here the CDR3 DNA reads TGTGCCAGCAGCTTAGAGCTCCGAAGGGTGGGAGAAGAGACCCAGTACTTC. Protein: CASSLELRRVGEETQYF. This chain connects TRBV11-2 to TRBJ2-5, with D perhaps TRBD2 (5 bases). Trimming removed 0 bases at V and 3 bases at J, with 17 bases between. CDR1 and CDR2 (germline): SGHAT, FQNNGV. This CDR3 comprises 17 residues.

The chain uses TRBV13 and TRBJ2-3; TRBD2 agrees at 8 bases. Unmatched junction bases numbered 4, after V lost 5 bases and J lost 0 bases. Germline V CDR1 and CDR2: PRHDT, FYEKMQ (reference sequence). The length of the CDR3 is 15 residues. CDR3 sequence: CASSARGGSTDTQYF. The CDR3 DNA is TGTGCCAGCAGCGCACGCGGGGGGAGCACAGATACGCAGTATTTT.

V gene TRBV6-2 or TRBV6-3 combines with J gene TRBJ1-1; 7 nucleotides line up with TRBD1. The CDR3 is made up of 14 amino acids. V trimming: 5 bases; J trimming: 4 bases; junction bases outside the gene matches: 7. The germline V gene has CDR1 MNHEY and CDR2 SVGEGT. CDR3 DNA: TGTGCCAGCAGTGACGGTCCAGGGGGCACTGAAGCTTTCTTT. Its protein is CASSDGPGGTEAFF.

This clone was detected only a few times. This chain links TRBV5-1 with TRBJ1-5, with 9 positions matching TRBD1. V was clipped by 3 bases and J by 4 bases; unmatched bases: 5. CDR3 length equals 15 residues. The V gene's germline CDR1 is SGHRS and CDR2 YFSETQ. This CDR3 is CASSSDGTGNQPQHF. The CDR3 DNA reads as TGCGCCAGCAGCTCGGACGGGACAGGGAATCAGCCCCAGCATTTT.

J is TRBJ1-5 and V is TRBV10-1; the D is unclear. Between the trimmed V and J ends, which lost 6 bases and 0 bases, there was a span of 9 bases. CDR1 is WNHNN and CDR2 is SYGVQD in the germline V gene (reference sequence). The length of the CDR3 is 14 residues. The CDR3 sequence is CASRTEGSNQPQHF. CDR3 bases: TGCGCCAGCAGAACGGAGGGTAGCAATCAGCCCCAGCATTTT.

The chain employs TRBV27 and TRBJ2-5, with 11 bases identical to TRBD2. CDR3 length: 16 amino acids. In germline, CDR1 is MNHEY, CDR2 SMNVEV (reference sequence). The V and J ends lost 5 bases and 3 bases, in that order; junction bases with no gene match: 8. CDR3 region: CASSPYLAGGKETQYF. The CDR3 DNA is TGTGCCAGCAGTCCGTACCTAGCGGGGGGAAAAGAGACCCAGTACTTC.

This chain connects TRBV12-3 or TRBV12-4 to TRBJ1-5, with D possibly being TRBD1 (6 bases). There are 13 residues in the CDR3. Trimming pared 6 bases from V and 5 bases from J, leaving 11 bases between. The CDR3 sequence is CASRSQGYQPQHF. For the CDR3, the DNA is TGTGCCAGCAGATCGCAGGGGTATCAGCCCCAGCATTTT.

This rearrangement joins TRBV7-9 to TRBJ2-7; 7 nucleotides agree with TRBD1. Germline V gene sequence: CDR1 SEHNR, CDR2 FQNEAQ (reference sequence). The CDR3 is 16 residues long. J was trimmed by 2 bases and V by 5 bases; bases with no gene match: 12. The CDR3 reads CASSPPGQTLPYEQYF. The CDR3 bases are TGTGCCAGCAGCCCTCCGGGACAGACACTTCCCTACGAGCAGTACTTC.

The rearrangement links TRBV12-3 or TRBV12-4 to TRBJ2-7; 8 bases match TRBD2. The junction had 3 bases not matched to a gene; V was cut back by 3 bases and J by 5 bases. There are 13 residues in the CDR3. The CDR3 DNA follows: TGTGCCAGCAGTTTGCGGGGGGCAAACGAGCAGTACTTC. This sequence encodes CASSLRGANEQYF.

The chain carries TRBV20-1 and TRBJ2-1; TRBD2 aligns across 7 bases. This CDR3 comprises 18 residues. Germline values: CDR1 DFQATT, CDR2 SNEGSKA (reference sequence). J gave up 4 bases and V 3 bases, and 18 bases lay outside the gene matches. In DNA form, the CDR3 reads TGCAGTGCTAGTAACCCCCCTAGCGGCCAATACAGATACAATGAGCAGTTCTTC. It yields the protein CSASNPPSGQYRYNEQFF.

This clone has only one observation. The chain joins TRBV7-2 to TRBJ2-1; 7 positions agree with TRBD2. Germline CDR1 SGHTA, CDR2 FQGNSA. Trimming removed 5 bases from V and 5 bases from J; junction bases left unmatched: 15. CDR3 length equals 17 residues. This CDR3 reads CASSPTRAGRADNEQFF. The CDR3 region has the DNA TGTGCCAGCAGCCCTACCAGGGCGGGGAGGGCAGACAATGAGCAGTTCTTC.

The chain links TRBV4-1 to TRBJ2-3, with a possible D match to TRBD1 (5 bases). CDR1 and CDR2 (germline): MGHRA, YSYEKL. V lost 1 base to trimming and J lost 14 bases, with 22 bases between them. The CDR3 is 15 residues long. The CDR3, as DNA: TGCGCCAGCAGCCAAGTTCAAGGGGTAAGCGCCCACCGGTATTTT. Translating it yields CASSQVQGVSAHRYF.

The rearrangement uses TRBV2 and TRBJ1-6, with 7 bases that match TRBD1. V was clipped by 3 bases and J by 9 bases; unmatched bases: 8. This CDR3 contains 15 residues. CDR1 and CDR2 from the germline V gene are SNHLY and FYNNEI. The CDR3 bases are TGTGCCAGCAGTGATACAGGGGACGGGATTTCACCCCTCCACTTT. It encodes CASSDTGDGISPLHF. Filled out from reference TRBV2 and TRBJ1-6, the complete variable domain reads EPEVTQTPSHQVTQMGQEVILRCVPISNHLYFYWYRQILGQKVEFLVSFYNNEISEKSEIFDDQFSVERPDGSNFTLKIRSTKLEDSAMYFCASSDTGDGISPLHFGNGTRLTVT.

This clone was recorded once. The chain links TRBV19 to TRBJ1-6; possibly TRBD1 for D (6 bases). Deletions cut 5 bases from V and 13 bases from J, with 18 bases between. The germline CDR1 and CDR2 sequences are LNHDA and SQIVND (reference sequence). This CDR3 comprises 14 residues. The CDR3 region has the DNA TGTGCCAGTAGTGACTCGGGACAAACTCTTCCCCTCCACTTT. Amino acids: CASSDSGQTLPLHF.

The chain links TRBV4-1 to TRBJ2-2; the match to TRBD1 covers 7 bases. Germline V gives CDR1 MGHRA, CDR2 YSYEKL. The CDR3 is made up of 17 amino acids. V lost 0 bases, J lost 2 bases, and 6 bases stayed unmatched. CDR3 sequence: CASSQDRGPLNTGELFF. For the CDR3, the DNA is TGCGCCAGCAGCCAAGATAGGGGGCCCTTAAACACCGGGGAGCTGTTTTTT.